The source of this TCR beta chain is a study of blood T cell repertoires in COVID-19 (dated by TCRdb to 2018 to 2020). Turning to the overall study: Samples covering the acute and convalescent phases of COVID-19 were provided by collaborators in the United States, Italy and Spain. Nearly every sample came with metadata listing a de-identified subject ID, COVID-19 status, age in years and sex. Where available, HLA class I and class II types were obtained from metadata supplied by the sample provider rather than from assay-based typing. The material from the prospective study consisted of cDNA or gDNA derived from T cells, B-cell-depleted T cells, or PBMCs. The repertoires were released in a freely available public database intended as a resource for research on the immune response to SARS-CoV-2. Subjects who had been exposed to COVID-19, were actively infected with it, or had recovered from it provided the deeply sampled blood TCRbeta repertoires that made up the dataset. Samples came from the ongoing ImmuneRACE study (first 160 participants) plus 1,254 subjects from 6 global collaborators. Results and caveats for the whole study, not just this receptor: The amount of clinical and demographic metadata varied by source and participant and was provided uncurated.

CDR1 and CDR2, per the germline V gene, are KGHSH and LQKENI. The CDR3 goes from the cysteine to the phenylalanine over 14 residues. Just the 42-base CDR3 DNA is kept, in frame starting at base 1. V loses 2 bases of germline sequence and J loses 3 bases, and the interval between the two ends is 8 bases. Of note for this clone: Its recognized antigen is unknown. One base away there is no much larger clone; base qualities are not given. The same CDR3 is also encoded by other DNA sequences in this sample.

TCRbeta CDR3 regions were amplified from genomic DNA by means of the immunoSEQ Assay, a bias-controlled multiplex PCR. The paper's data handling went like this. The number of nucleated cells in each sample was estimated by amplification of reference gene primers within the assay. To quantify the absolute abundance of each unique TCRbeta CDR3 rearrangement, sequence reads were collapsed and filtered. For each sample, productive Simpson clonality was calculated by taking the square root of Simpson's diversity index across productive rearrangements. Not all clones reach the TCRdb copy of this immuneACCESS table, which keeps in-frame sequences only. Checked studies attribute under half of the gap to unresolved V genes and leave the rest unexplained. V, J and clone size are those of that table, while D and trimming were read from the DNA. The sample has about 430,000 clones on record, about 90% of them singletons. Clones ranked in the top ten supply roughly 0.76% of the sample.

In Seattle, one collaborating source enrolled patients while the infection was active and tracked those patients longitudinally over the course of disease. Each collaborating institution followed its own protocols to collect whole blood in K2EDTA tubes. For TCRbeta analysis, collaborator samples were shipped as frozen whole blood, as isolated PBMCs, or as DNA extracted from either sample type. The material sequenced was peripheral blood. This TCR derives from a man aged 18 to 30 with COVID-19, enrolled during active disease. Recombination connected TRBV18 to TRBJ1-5; there is no confident call for the D gene. The nucleotides read TGTGCCAGCTCACCAGGGCAGGTCAATCAGCCCCAGCATTTT. This gives the protein CASSPGQVNQPQHF.